This is a list of T cell receptor beta chains from one sample in a study of blood T cell repertoires in COVID-19. Sequenced by immunoSEQ multiplex PCR; TCRdb stores in-frame clones only, minus some. Among tens of thousands of clones listed, roughly 86% were seen once. Sequencing used peripheral blood. These receptor sequences come from a human donor with active COVID-19. The donor label of this sample is uncertain. The CDR3 runs from the conserved cysteine through the conserved F or W. D genes are given only for firm matches. Where a row states a size, it is once, few, many or the class of an expanded clone; other rows omit it.

length	size	J	D	V	CDR3	DNA
18	NA	TRBJ2-2	TRBD1	TRBV28	CASYGSWTGTGKAGELFF	TGTGCCAGCTATGGGTCATGGACCGGGACAGGGAAGGCCGGGGAGCTGTTTTTT
12	NA	TRBJ1-2	NA	TRBV7-9	CASSSNRDGYTF	TGTGCCAGCAGCTCAAACAGGGATGGCTACACCTTC
12	NA	TRBJ2-5	NA	TRBV3-1/TRBV3-2	CASSQARETQYF	TGTGCCAGCAGCCAGGCGAGGGAGACCCAGTACTTC
14	NA	TRBJ2-3	TRBD2	TRBV10-3	CAIAGTSGADTQYF	TGTGCCATCGCCGGGACTAGCGGGGCAGATACGCAGTATTTT
15	NA	TRBJ1-6	TRBD1	TRBV5-1	CASSFSGTGISPLHF	TGCGCCAGCAGCTTTTCCGGGACAGGGATTTCACCCCTCCACTTT
15	NA	TRBJ1-2	NA	TRBV11-2	CASSLSGVAGLGYTF	TGTGCCAGCAGCTTGTCAGGGGTAGCGGGGCTTGGCTACACCTTC
12	NA	TRBJ2-7	TRBD1	TRBV11-3	CASSWDSHEQYF	TGTGCCAGCAGCTGGGACAGCCACGAGCAGTACTTC
14	NA	TRBJ2-3	NA	TRBV29-1	CSVDRGLSTDTQYF	TGCAGCGTTGACAGGGGACTAAGCACAGATACGCAGTATTTT
13	NA	TRBJ2-5	NA	TRBV19	CASSAPGVGTQYF	TGTGCCAGTAGTGCCCCAGGGGTTGGGACCCAGTACTTC
15	NA	TRBJ2-3	NA	TRBV3-1/TRBV3-2	CASSPYQKWTDTQYF	TGTGCCAGCAGCCCGTACCAGAAGTGGACAGATACGCAGTATTTT
16	NA	TRBJ1-5	TRBD1	TRBV18	CASSPLGGVGNQPQHF	TGTGCCAGCTCACCATTAGGGGGCGTTGGGAATCAGCCCCAGCATTTT
15	NA	TRBJ2-7	TRBD2	TRBV9	CASSGEGAGVREQYF	TGTGCCAGCAGCGGGGAGGGAGCGGGAGTAAGAGAGCAGTACTTC
15	NA	TRBJ2-1	TRBD1	TRBV11-3	CASSLEGQAYNEQFF	TGTGCCAGCAGCTTAGAGGGACAGGCTTACAATGAGCAGTTCTTC
16	NA	TRBJ2-2	TRBD2	TRBV7-2	CASSLASGGGIGELFF	TGTGCCAGCAGCCTAGCTAGCGGGGGGGGGATCGGGGAGCTGTTTTTT
15	NA	TRBJ2-7	TRBD2	TRBV18	CASSPGTSGSYEQYF	TGTGCCAGCTCACCAGGGACTAGCGGGAGTTACGAGCAGTACTTC
15	NA	TRBJ2-2	TRBD2	TRBV28	CASTRGGADTGELFF	TGTGCCAGCACCCGGGGGGGCGCGGACACCGGGGAGCTGTTTTTT
15	NA	TRBJ2-1	TRBD1	TRBV5-1	CASSLGGQSYNEQFF	TGCGCCAGCAGCTTGGGGGGACAGAGCTACAATGAGCAGTTCTTC
13	NA	TRBJ1-5	NA	TRBV2	CASSDRESQPQHF	TGTGCCAGCAGTGACAGGGAAAGTCAGCCCCAGCATTTT
13	once	TRBJ2-7	NA	TRBV3-1/TRBV3-2	CASSQVLAYEQYF	TGTGCCAGCAGCCAAGTCCTAGCCTACGAGCAGTACTTC
19	NA	TRBJ2-5	NA	TRBV21-1	CASSKDLFGTSGKPRTQYF	TGTGCCAGCAGCAAAGACTTATTCGGGACTAGCGGGAAGCCCCGGACCCAGTACTTC
17	NA	TRBJ2-2	NA	TRBV3-1/TRBV3-2	CASSQLSVIWNTGELFF	TGTGCCAGCAGCCAACTCTCGGTCATATGGAACACCGGGGAGCTGTTTTTT
13	NA	TRBJ1-5	NA	TRBV12-3/TRBV12-4	CASSFERSQPQHF	TGTGCCAGCAGTTTCGAACGGAGTCAGCCCCAGCATTTT
14	NA	TRBJ2-7	NA	TRBV5-5	CASSLVRRGYEQYF	TGTGCCAGCAGCTTGGTCCGCAGGGGCTACGAGCAGTACTTC
13	NA	TRBJ2-5	NA	TRBV2	CASSGDIQETQYF	TGTGCCAGCAGCGGGGACATCCAAGAGACCCAGTACTTC
15	NA	TRBJ2-7	TRBD1	TRBV11-3	CASSLEPGTENEQYF	TGTGCCAGCAGCTTAGAGCCCGGGACAGAGAACGAGCAGTACTTC
15	NA	TRBJ2-2	NA	TRBV13	CASSLRTANTGELFF	TGTGCCAGCAGCTTAAGGACTGCGAACACCGGGGAGCTGTTTTTT
16	NA	TRBJ2-6	NA	TRBV3-1/TRBV3-2	CASSQVSRAGANVLTF	TGTGCCAGCAGCCAAGTGAGTCGGGCTGGGGCCAACGTCCTGACTTTC
13	NA	TRBJ2-5	NA	TRBV10-3	CAISDPAGETQYF	TGTGCCATCAGTGACCCAGCGGGAGAGACCCAGTACTTC
17	once	TRBJ2-3	NA	TRBV3-1/TRBV3-2	CASSQISGGLSTDTQYF	TGTGCCAGCAGCCAAATATCAGGAGGGCTTAGCACAGATACGCAGTATTTT
15	once	TRBJ1-2	TRBD1	TRBV4-2	CASSPGTGGHYGYTF	TGTGCCAGCAGCCCAGGGACAGGGGGCCACTATGGCTACACCTTC
16	NA	TRBJ1-3	NA	TRBV10-3	CAISESRGFSGNTIYF	TGTGCCATCAGTGAGTCAAGGGGATTCTCTGGAAACACCATATATTTT
18	few	TRBJ2-1	NA	TRBV6-2/TRBV6-3	CASSYSIFAQVRNNEQFF	TGTGCCAGCAGTTACTCGATATTCGCACAGGTCAGGAACAATGAGCAGTTCTTC
13	NA	TRBJ1-5	TRBD1	TRBV28	CASMGQFNQPQHF	TGTGCCAGCATGGGACAGTTCAATCAGCCCCAGCATTTT
14	NA	TRBJ1-2	NA	TRBV3-1/TRBV3-2	CASSPKGAPRGYTF	TGTGCCAGCAGCCCAAAAGGGGCTCCTCGTGGCTACACCTTC
17	NA	TRBJ1-3	NA	TRBV5-7	CASSLTVGSGSGNTIYF	TGTGCCAGCAGCCTGACTGTCGGCTCGGGTTCTGGAAACACCATATATTTT
14	few	TRBJ2-7	NA	TRBV27	CASSFSSSSYEQYF	TGTGCCAGCAGTTTTAGCTCGAGCTCCTACGAGCAGTACTTC
15	NA	TRBJ2-3	TRBD2	TRBV10-3	CAISERRGDDDTQYF	TGTGCCATCAGTGAGCGGCGGGGGGACGACGATACGCAGTATTTT
16	NA	TRBJ1-2	TRBD1	TRBV6-2/TRBV6-3	CASSSWTGALNYGYTF	TGTGCCAGCAGTTCCTGGACAGGGGCGCTAAACTATGGCTACACCTTC
15	NA	TRBJ1-1	TRBD1	TRBV19	CARARGTAENTEAFF	TGTGCCAGAGCTAGGGGGACAGCAGAGAACACTGAAGCTTTCTTT
16	NA	TRBJ2-3	TRBD2	TRBV4-1	CASSLGTSGGRDTQYF	TGCGCCAGCAGCCTGGGGACTAGCGGGGGGCGAGATACGCAGTATTTT
17	medium-sized	TRBJ2-7	NA	TRBV21-1	CASSPRDRGLSGYEQYF	TGTGCCAGCAGCCCCCGGGACAGGGGGCTCTCTGGCTACGAGCAGTACTTC
14	NA	TRBJ1-2	NA	TRBV24-1	CATSVQEGNYGYTF	TGTGCCACCAGTGTACAGGAGGGAAACTATGGCTACACCTTC
16	NA	TRBJ2-1	TRBD2	TRBV4-2	CASSQASSGVYNEQFF	TGTGCCAGCAGCCAAGCATCTAGCGGGGTTTACAATGAGCAGTTCTTC
13	NA	TRBJ2-7	NA	TRBV12-3/TRBV12-4	CASSLGQTYEQYF	TGTGCCAGCAGTTTAGGGCAGACCTACGAGCAGTACTTC
18	NA	TRBJ2-5	TRBD2	TRBV4-1	CASSQLRAGLAGKETQYF	TGCGCCAGCAGCCAATTAAGGGCCGGACTAGCGGGGAAAGAGACCCAGTACTTC
15	NA	TRBJ1-1	NA	TRBV11-1	CASSPGRAPYTEAFF	TGTGCCAGCAGCCCAGGGAGGGCCCCCTACACTGAAGCTTTCTTT
15	NA	TRBJ2-7	TRBD1	TRBV5-1	CASSLDRTGGLEQYF	TGCGCCAGCAGCTTGGACCGGACAGGGGGCCTCGAGCAGTACTTC
14	NA	TRBJ1-1	TRBD1	TRBV6-5	CASSIGTANTEAFF	TGTGCCAGCAGTATCGGGACAGCGAACACTGAAGCTTTCTTT
17	NA	TRBJ2-7	NA	TRBV4-1	CASSQDFVAADGYEQYF	TGCGCCAGCAGCCAAGATTTCGTCGCGGCAGACGGGTACGAGCAGTACTTC
15	once	TRBJ1-3	NA	TRBV3-1/TRBV3-2	CASSQGGGAGNTIYF	TGTGCCAGCAGCCAAGGGGGGGGTGCTGGAAACACCATATATTTT
13	NA	TRBJ2-7	NA	TRBV29-1	CSVVLEGAGEQYF	TGCAGCGTTGTCCTCGAGGGGGCGGGGGAGCAGTACTTC
12	NA	TRBJ2-3	NA	TRBV7-9	CASSGRGDTQYF	TGTGCCAGCAGCGGGAGAGGCGATACGCAGTATTTT
16	NA	TRBJ1-2	TRBD1	TRBV18	CASSQAVGTGGTGYTF	TGTGCCAGCTCTCAGGCAGTGGGGACAGGGGGCACAGGCTACACCTTC
15	NA	TRBJ2-7	TRBD1	TRBV5-1	CASSLGQGERSEQYF	TGCGCCAGCAGCTTGGGACAGGGGGAAAGAAGCGAGCAGTACTTC
14	NA	TRBJ1-2	TRBD1	TRBV18	CASSPGTENYGYTF	TGTGCCAGCTCTCCGGGGACAGAAAACTATGGCTACACCTTC
14	NA	TRBJ2-7	NA	TRBV28	CASSFFIVEKEQYF	TGTGCCAGCAGTTTTTTCATAGTTGAGAAAGAGCAGTACTTC
14	NA	TRBJ2-1	TRBD2	TRBV28	CASSTSGTNNEQFF	TGTGCCAGCAGTACTAGCGGAACTAACAATGAGCAGTTCTTC
14	NA	TRBJ2-3	TRBD2	TRBV7-3	CASSLTGGVDTQYF	TGTGCCAGCAGCTTAACCGGGGGGGTAGATACGCAGTATTTT
16	NA	TRBJ2-5	TRBD1	TRBV5-5	CASSRIGQGRGETQYF	TGTGCCAGCAGCAGAATAGGACAGGGTCGGGGAGAGACCCAGTACTTC